This T cell receptor beta chain was identified in a study of shared T cell receptors in the human thymus (dated by TCRdb to the early 2020s). Study-level background: The study examined how the human thymus generates shared, self-reactive T-cell receptor alpha chains.

Libraries were made using the immunoSEQ multiplex PCR assay. This immuneACCESS table, as held by TCRdb, lists in-frame sequences with V and J called but not all clones. Of the missing ones, under half trace to an unresolved V gene in checked studies; the others have no known cause. This sample is represented by approximately 660,000 clones; 85% to 90% of them were singletons. Jointly, the top ten make up about 0.01% of the sample. Inclusive of the bounding cysteine and phenylalanine, the CDR3 is 17 residues long. Only the CDR3 DNA is retained, 51 bases long and in frame from the first base. Per the germline V gene, MGHRA is the CDR1 and YSYEKL is the CDR2. V is trimmed back by 6 bases and J by 0 bases, and the junction contains 9 bases that no gene match accounts for. This clone was seen just once. No antigen is known for it. No clone much larger than this one lies a single base away; base qualities are absent.

These data also formed part of another study, on human thymus T cells. The second paper further reports: In Finland, the donors were immunologically healthy infants who were having open corrective cardiac surgery for congenital heart defects. Thymus tissue was obtained as surgical resects removed during corrective cardiac surgery. V and J gene segment usage appeared biased in both thymic and peripheral blood repertoires. Highly overlapping thymic TCR repertoires among unrelated individuals were reported in the related research. The study described the TCR alpha and beta repertoires in under 10 infant thymus samples and four matching peripheral blood samples. Donor ages ranging from 7 to 244 days were recorded, and 5 to 7 male and a couple of female infants were included in the cohort. Thymocytes were freed from the tissue by mechanical means and kept at -70 degrees C as pellets of roughly 8.5-31 million cells. A QIAsymphony instrument was used to extract genomic DNA from the frozen cell pellets. TCRB and TCRAD loci were amplified from a standardized quantity of quality-controlled genomic DNA using the immunoSEQ multiplex PCR assay. Amplicons spanned the V(D)J region at a length sufficient to cover the CDR3 and identify V and J genes. Through the commercial immunoSEQ service, the amplicons were sequenced on an Illumina platform. Primer bias and sequencing errors were corrected using previously described methods, and TCRAD and TCRB definitions followed the IMGT database. The repertoires were analysed using immunoSEQ Analyzer 3.0 and VDJTools for basic statistics, V/J segment usage, diversity estimates, rarefaction and pairwise overlap. Diversity was estimated using the Chao1, ChaoE, Efron-Thisted, Shannon and inverse Simpson indices, and was also estimated on datasets down-sampled to the size of the smallest sample. Repertoire overlap used strict matching of CDR3 nucleotide sequence, V gene and J gene, with Jaccard-based multidimensional scaling clustering. On average, thymus samples yielded roughly 770,000 unique TCRB clonotypes, whereas blood samples yielded approximately 90,000.

This sequence was found in a boy less than two years old with a congenital heart defect. Donor details come from another sample of the same person, matched by shared clones. The specimen sequenced was thymocytes. Recombination connected TRBV4-1 to TRBJ2-1, with TRBD1 identical over 9 junction bases. The CDR3 protein is CASRRAPGQGSYNEQFF. The nucleotides are TGCGCCAGCAGGCGAGCCCCGGGACAGGGCTCCTACAATGAGCAGTTCTTC.